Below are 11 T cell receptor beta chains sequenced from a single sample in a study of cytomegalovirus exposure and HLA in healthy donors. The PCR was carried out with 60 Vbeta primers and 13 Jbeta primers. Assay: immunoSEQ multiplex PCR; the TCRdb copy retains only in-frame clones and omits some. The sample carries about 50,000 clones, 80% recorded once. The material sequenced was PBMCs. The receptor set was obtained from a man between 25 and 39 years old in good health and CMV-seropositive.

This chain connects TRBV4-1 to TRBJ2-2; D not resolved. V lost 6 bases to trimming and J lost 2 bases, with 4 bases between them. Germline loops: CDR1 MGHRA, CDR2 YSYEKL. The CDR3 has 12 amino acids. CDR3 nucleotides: TGCGCCAGCAGGCGAAACACCGGGGAGCTGTTTTTT. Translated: CASRRNTGELFF.

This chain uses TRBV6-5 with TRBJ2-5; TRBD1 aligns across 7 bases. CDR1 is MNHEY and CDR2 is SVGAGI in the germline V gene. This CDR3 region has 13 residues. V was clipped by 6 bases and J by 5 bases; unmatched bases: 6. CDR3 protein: CASRLTGWETQYF. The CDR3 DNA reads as TGTGCCAGCAGGTTGACAGGGTGGGAGACCCAGTACTTC.

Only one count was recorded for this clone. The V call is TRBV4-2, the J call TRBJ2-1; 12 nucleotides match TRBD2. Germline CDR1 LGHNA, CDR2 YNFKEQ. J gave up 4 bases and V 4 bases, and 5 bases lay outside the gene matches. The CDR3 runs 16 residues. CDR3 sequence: CASSLSSGGAYNEQFF. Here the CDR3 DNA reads TGTGCCAGCAGCCTCTCTAGCGGGGGGGCGTACAATGAGCAGTTCTTC.

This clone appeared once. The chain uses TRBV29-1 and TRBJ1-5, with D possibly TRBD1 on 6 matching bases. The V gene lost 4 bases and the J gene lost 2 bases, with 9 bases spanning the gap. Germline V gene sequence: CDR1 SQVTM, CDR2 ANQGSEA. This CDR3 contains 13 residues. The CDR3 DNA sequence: TGCAGCGTTGGGGCAGGGGGCAATCAGCCCCAGCATTTT. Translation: CSVGAGGNQPQHF.

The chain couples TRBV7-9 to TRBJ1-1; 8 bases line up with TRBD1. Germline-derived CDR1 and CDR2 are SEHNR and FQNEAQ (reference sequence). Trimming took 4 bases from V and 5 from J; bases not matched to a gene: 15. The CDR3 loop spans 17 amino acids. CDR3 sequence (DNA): TGTGCCAGCAGCTCCAGGGGGCTTGGGATACTAATGACTGAAGCTTTCTTT. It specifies CASSSRGLGILMTEAFF. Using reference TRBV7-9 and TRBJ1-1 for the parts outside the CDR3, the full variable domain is DTGVSQNPRHKITKRGQNVTFRCDPISEHNRLYWYRQTLGQGPEFLTYFQNEAQLEKSRLLSDRFSAERPKGSFSTLEIQRTEQGDSAMYLCASSSRGLGILMTEAFFGQGTRLTVV.

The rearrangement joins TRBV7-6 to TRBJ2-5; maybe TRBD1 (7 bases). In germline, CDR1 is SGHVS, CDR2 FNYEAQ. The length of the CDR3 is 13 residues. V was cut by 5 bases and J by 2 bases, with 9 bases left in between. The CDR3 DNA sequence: TGTGCCAGCAGCGCGGGACAGCAAGAGACCCAGTACTTC. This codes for CASSAGQQETQYF.

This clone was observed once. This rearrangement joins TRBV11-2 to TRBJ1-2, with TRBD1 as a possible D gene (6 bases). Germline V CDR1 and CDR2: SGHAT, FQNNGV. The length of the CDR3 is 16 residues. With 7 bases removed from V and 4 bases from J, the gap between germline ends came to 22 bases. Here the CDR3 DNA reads TGTGCCAGCACCCAGTCGTACGCAGGGGCATTCTATGGCTACACCTTC. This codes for CASTQSYAGAFYGYTF.

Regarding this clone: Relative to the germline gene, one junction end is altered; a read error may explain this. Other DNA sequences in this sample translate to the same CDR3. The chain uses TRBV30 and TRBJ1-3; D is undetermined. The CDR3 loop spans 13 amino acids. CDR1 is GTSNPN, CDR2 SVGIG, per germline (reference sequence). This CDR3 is CAWREGGGNTIYF. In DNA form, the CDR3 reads TGCGCCTGGAGAGAGGGCGGAGGAAACACCATATATTTT.

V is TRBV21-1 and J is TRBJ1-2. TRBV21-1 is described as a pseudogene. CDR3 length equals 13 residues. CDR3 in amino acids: CASSKGANYGYTF. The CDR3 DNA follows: TGTGCCAGCAGCAAAGGCGCCAACTATGGCTACACCTTC.

CDR3 coding DNA: TGTGCCAGCAGCCCGCGGGACAGGTGGGATGAAAAACTGTTTTTT. Translating gives CASSPRDRWDEKLFF. The chain is built from TRBV9 and TRBJ1-4; 8 bases agree with TRBD1. The V and J ends lost 4 bases and 6 bases, in that order; junction bases with no gene match: 8. This CDR3 contains 15 residues. Looked up from germline, CDR1 is SGDLS and CDR2 is YYNGEE.

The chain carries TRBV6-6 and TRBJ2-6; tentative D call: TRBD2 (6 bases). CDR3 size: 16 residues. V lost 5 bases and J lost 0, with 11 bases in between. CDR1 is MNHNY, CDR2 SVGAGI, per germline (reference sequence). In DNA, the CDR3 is TGTGCCAGCAGTCCCTTGGGGGGCTCTGGGGCCAACGTCCTGACTTTC. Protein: CASSPLGGSGANVLTF.